Below, 24 T cell receptor beta chains from the same sample are listed, as sequenced in a study of shared clonotypes between healthy human individuals. Repertoires were generated with immunoSEQ multiplex PCR, while TCRdb's copy carries only in-frame clones and drops some. The table shows around 2,000,000 clones, with 85% to 95% occurring only once. The sequencing sample was made of naive CD4+ T cells sorted from blood. Subset indicated: CD45RA+ positively selected. The receptors were sampled from a man aged 18 to 35 in good health.

V gene TRBV6-5 combines with J gene TRBJ2-2; no firm D call. Germline loops: CDR1 MNHEY, CDR2 SVGAGI. This CDR3 has 15 residues. The germline V and J ends were trimmed by 5 bases and 1 base, with 11 bases remaining between them. CDR3: CASSRQPMNTGELFF. For the CDR3, the DNA is TGTGCCAGCAGTAGGCAGCCCATGAACACCGGGGAGCTGTTTTTT.

V gene TRBV7-6 combines with J gene TRBJ2-3; unclear D gene. Germline loops: CDR1 SGHVS, CDR2 FNYEAQ. Trimming pared 5 bases from V and 4 bases from J, leaving 16 bases between. This CDR3 contains 15 residues. The CDR3 sequence is CASSPETKGADTQYF. The CDR3, as DNA: TGTGCCAGCAGCCCCGAGACGAAAGGCGCAGATACGCAGTATTTT. The entire variable domain, with the rest obtained from reference TRBV7-6 and TRBJ2-3, is as follows: GAGVSQSPRYKVTKRGQDVALRCDPISGHVSLYWYRQALGQGPEFLTYFNYEAQQDKSGLPNDRFSAERPEGSISTLTIQRTEQRDSAMYRCASSPETKGADTQYFGPGTRLTVL.

V and J are TRBV5-1 and TRBJ2-6, with TRBD2 matching 9 bases. The CDR3 extends over 18 amino acids. The ends lost 1 base at V and 2 bases at J; junction bases unmatched: 7. Germline loops: CDR1 SGHRS, CDR2 YFSETQ. This chain's CDR3 is CASSLLGLATTGANVLTF. CDR3 nucleotide sequence: TGCGCCAGCAGCTTGTTGGGACTAGCTACAACTGGGGCCAACGTCCTGACTTTC.

In this sample, this clone turned up once. This chain links TRBV29-1 with TRBJ1-2; tentative D call: TRBD1 (5 bases). Germline CDR1 and CDR2: SQVTM and ANQGSEA. V was cut by 3 bases and J by 3 bases, with 11 bases left in between. CDR3 length equals 13 residues. The CDR3 loop reads CSVDSSRDYGYTF. As DNA, the CDR3 is TGCAGCGTTGATTCGTCCAGGGACTATGGCTACACCTTC. The whole variable domain, filled in from reference TRBV29-1 and TRBJ1-2, reads SAVISQKPSRDICQRGTSLTIQCQVDSQVTMMFWYRQQPGQSLTLIATANQGSEATYESGFVIDKFPISRPNLTFSTLTVSNMSPEDSSIYLCSVDSSRDYGYTFGSGTRLTVV.

To note about this clone: The sample has other DNA sequences that encode this CDR3 too. The CDR3 bases are TGTGCCAGCAGCGTAGCCTCCGGGGAGCTGTTTTTT. This translates into CASSVASGELFF. The chain carries TRBV9 and TRBJ2-2; D is uncertain. This CDR3 is 12 amino acids long. V lost 0 bases and J lost 6, with 3 bases in between. CDR1 and CDR2 from the germline V gene are SGDLS and YYNGEE. The full variable domain, rest sourced from reference TRBV9 and TRBJ2-2, is DSGVTQTPKHLITATGQRVTLRCSPRSGDLSVYWYQQSLDQGLQFLIQYYNGEERAKGNILERFSAQQFPDLHSELNLSSLELGDSALYFCASSVASGELFFGEGSRLTVL.

The chain carries TRBV13 and TRBJ1-2; no clear D gene. Trimming took off 5 bases at V and 4 bases at J, with 11 bases between the two ends. The length of the CDR3 is 13 residues. The germline gives CDR1 PRHDT, CDR2 FYEKMQ (reference sequence). The CDR3 region has the DNA TGTGCCAGCAGCCGCCCAATGAGCTATGGCTACACCTTC. Protein: CASSRPMSYGYTF. The full variable domain, with the rest looked up from reference TRBV13 and TRBJ1-2, is AAGVIQSPRHLIKEKRETATLKCYPIPRHDTVYWYQQGPGQDPQFLISFYEKMQSDKGSIPDRFSAQQFSDYHSELNMSSLELGDSALYFCASSRPMSYGYTFGSGTRLTVV.

Concerning this clone: Additional DNA sequences in this sample encode the identical CDR3. CDR3 coding DNA: TGTGCCTGGGGTCTCACAGGGGGCGGCTACACCTTC. Protein product: CAWGLTGGGYTF. The rearrangement uses TRBV30 and TRBJ1-2, with 9 bases matching TRBD1. The CDR3 is 12 amino acids. CDR1 GTSNPN and CDR2 SVGIG come from the germline V gene (reference sequence). V was pared by 5 bases and J by 8 bases, with 6 bases of the junction left unmatched. Full variable domain (outside the CDR3, taken from reference TRBV30 and TRBJ1-2): SQTIHQWPATLVQPVGSPLSLECTVEGTSNPNLYWYRQAAGRGLQLLFYSVGIGQISSEVPQNLSASRPQDRQFILSSKKLLLSDSGFYLCAWGLTGGGYTFGSGTRLTVV.

The chain is built from TRBV4-1 and TRBJ1-1; D is uncertain. V was shortened by 1 base and J by 0 bases, with 9 bases between the two germline ends. Per the germline V gene, CDR1 is MGHRA and CDR2 is YSYEKL. The CDR3 is 15 amino acids. The CDR3 nucleotides read TGCGCCAGCAGCCAAGGAGGACGGTTGAACACTGAAGCTTTCTTT. Translated: CASSQGGRLNTEAFF.

This rearrangement joins TRBV27 to TRBJ1-4, with 7 bases aligning to TRBD1. Trimming removed 3 bases from V and 8 bases from J; junction bases left unmatched: 3. CDR3 length equals 13 residues. Germline lookup yields CDR1 MNHEY and CDR2 SMNVEV (reference sequence). CDR3 coding DNA: TGTGCCAGCAGTTTGGCCAGGGGGGAAAAACTGTTTTTT. It yields the protein CASSLARGEKLFF.

The chain employs TRBV5-4 and TRBJ2-5; 8 nucleotides agree with TRBD2. V lost 2 bases, J lost 6 bases, and 3 bases stayed unmatched. This CDR3 contains 13 residues. Germline-derived CDR1 and CDR2 are SGHNT and YYREEE (reference sequence). The CDR3 nucleotides read TGTGCCAGCAGCTTAGCGGGAGTTAAGACCCAGTACTTC. As protein: CASSLAGVKTQYF.

The gene calls are TRBV15 and TRBJ2-2, with no clear D. This CDR3 spans 18 amino acids. CDR1 is LNHNV and CDR2 is YYDKDF in the germline V gene (reference sequence). Trimming took off 0 bases at V and 1 base at J, with 15 bases between the two ends. The DNA for the CDR3 is TGTGCCACCAGCAGAGACCGTTTTGCGGTGCGGAACACCGGGGAGCTGTTTTTT. Its translation is CATSRDRFAVRNTGELFF.

The rearrangement uses TRBV6-6 and TRBJ2-1; weak D call: TRBD1 (5 bases). The germline gives CDR1 MNHNY, CDR2 SVGAGI (reference sequence). The CDR3 is 13 amino acids. The V end was cut by 6 bases, the J end by 5 bases, with 11 bases between. Here the CDR3 DNA reads TGTGCCAGCAGACTCCAGGGAAACAATGAGCAGTTCTTC. As protein: CASRLQGNNEQFF.

The chain combines TRBV6-6 with TRBJ1-1; 9 nucleotides line up with TRBD1. J lost 4 bases, V lost 4 bases, and 4 bases had no gene match. The germline V gene has CDR1 MNHNY and CDR2 SVGAGI (reference sequence). The CDR3 has 14 amino acids. DNA of the CDR3: TGTGCCAGCAGTTCCCGGGACAGGGTCACTGAAGCTTTCTTT. Translation: CASSSRDRVTEAFF.

V and J are TRBV7-8 and TRBJ1-6, with 7 nucleotides matching TRBD1. CDR1 SGHVS and CDR2 FQNEAQ come from the germline V gene. The CDR3 loop spans 13 amino acids. Germline trimming cut 5 bases from V and 11 bases from J; bases unmatched to any gene: 6. In DNA form, the CDR3 reads TGTGCCAGCAGCCAAGGGACAGTCCCACCCCTCCACTTT. Its protein product is CASSQGTVPPLHF.

The rearrangement links TRBV9 to TRBJ1-5; D gene ambiguous. Germline CDR1 SGDLS, CDR2 YYNGEE. The CDR3 loop spans 14 amino acids. The V and J ends lost 4 bases and 7 bases respectively, with 15 bases between them. CDR3 nucleotides: TGTGCCAGCAGCCCGACCTACAGCGGGCAGCCCCAGCATTTT. Translating gives CASSPTYSGQPQHF. The entire variable domain, with the rest obtained from reference TRBV9 and TRBJ1-5, is as follows: DSGVTQTPKHLITATGQRVTLRCSPRSGDLSVYWYQQSLDQGLQFLIQYYNGEERAKGNILERFSAQQFPDLHSELNLSSLELGDSALYFCASSPTYSGQPQHFGDGTRLSIL.

The chain recombines TRBV5-1 with TRBJ2-7, with D possibly matching TRBD1 (5 bases). Trimming pared 5 bases from V and 0 bases from J, leaving 18 bases between. The germline V gene has CDR1 SGHRS and CDR2 YFSETQ. This CDR3 has 16 residues. CDR3 residues: CASSVSGQSSSYEQYF. The DNA for the CDR3 is TGCGCCAGCAGTGTTTCAGGACAATCCAGCTCCTACGAGCAGTACTTC.

Points on this clone: Other DNA sequences in the sample encode the same CDR3. This chain connects TRBV6-5 to TRBJ2-5; no definite D call. V was cut by 2 bases and J by 4 bases, with 8 bases left in between. CDR1 is MNHEY and CDR2 is SVGAGI in the germline V gene. The CDR3 extends over 13 amino acids. CDR3: CASSYGRAETQYF. In DNA form, the CDR3 reads TGTGCCAGCAGTTACGGAAGGGCAGAGACCCAGTACTTC.

The chain has TRBV6-1 and TRBJ2-1, with D possibly matching TRBD2 (6 bases). CDR1 is MNHNS and CDR2 is SASEGT in the germline V gene. V lost 5 bases and J 4 bases, leaving 9 bases between the germline ends. The CDR3 sequence is 13 residues long. The DNA for the CDR3 is TGTGCCAGCAGTCGGGGACTTTACAATGAGCAGTTCTTC. Translating gives CASSRGLYNEQFF.

The chain combines TRBV30 with TRBJ1-2; TRBD1 aligns across 9 bases. The CDR3 contains 15 residues. The V gene's germline CDR1 is GTSNPN and CDR2 SVGIG (reference sequence). V lost 0 bases to trimming and J lost 4 bases; unmatched junction nucleotides: 6. DNA for the CDR3: TGTGCCTGGAGTGTACTTACAGGGGGCGGCTATGGCTACACCTTC. This sequence encodes CAWSVLTGGGYGYTF.

In this sample, this clone turned up once. The CDR3 spells CATERTGGYGYTF. In DNA, the CDR3 is TGTGCCACCGAACGGACAGGGGGCTATGGCTACACCTTC. The chain combines TRBV5-8 with TRBJ1-2, with 10 bases identical to TRBD1. The V and J ends lost 9 bases and 4 bases, in that order; junction bases with no gene match: 6. The germline V gene has CDR1 SGHTS and CDR2 YDEGEE. CDR3 length: 13 residues.

The chain carries TRBV28 and TRBJ2-3; 7 nucleotides align to TRBD1. The CDR3 has 14 residues. The J segment lost 2 bases and the V segment lost 6 bases, leaving 5 bases of the junction unmatched. Germline-derived CDR1 and CDR2 are MDHEN and SYDVKM. The CDR3 loop is CASRSTGPTDTQYF. The CDR3 coding sequence is TGTGCCAGCAGGTCGACAGGGCCCACAGATACGCAGTATTTT.

This clone has at least ten counts. Other nucleotide sequences from this sample produce the same CDR3. J is TRBJ2-7 and V is TRBV11-2; D uncertain. Deletions cut 0 bases from V and 2 bases from J, with 8 bases between. This CDR3 spans 14 amino acids. Germline V gene lookup returns CDR1 SGHAT and CDR2 FQNNGV. The CDR3 here is CASSLDRLAYEQYF. DNA of the CDR3: TGTGCCAGCAGCTTAGACCGGCTAGCCTACGAGCAGTACTTC.

V and J are TRBV18 and TRBJ2-3, with D perhaps TRBD1 (5 bases). Per germline, CDR1 KGHSH and CDR2 LQKENI. V was clipped by 6 bases and J by 4 bases, with 8 bases between them. The CDR3 loop spans 12 amino acids. The CDR3 spells CASSQGSDTQYF. The CDR3 coding sequence is TGTGCCAGCTCCCAGGGTTCAGATACGCAGTATTTT.

This chain connects TRBV18 to TRBJ1-5; 7 bases are a match to TRBD1. CDR1 and CDR2 from the germline V gene are KGHSH and LQKENI. CDR3 length: 16 residues. Germline trimming cut 6 bases from V and 0 bases from J; bases unmatched to any gene: 8. The CDR3 nucleotides read TGTGCCAGCTCGGAGTGGACAGGTAATAGCAATCAGCCCCAGCATTTT. Amino acid sequence: CASSEWTGNSNQPQHF.